This T cell receptor (beta chain) was identified in a study of blood T cell repertoires in COVID-19. Everyone who took part was 18 to 89 years old, and they came from 24 US areas. In this sample, this clone turned up once. The repertoire was sequenced with immunoSEQ multiplex PCR; TCRdb's copy has only in-frame clones and lacks some. The table has a few hundred thousand clones, around 87% seen once. V dropped 4 bases and J dropped 6 bases, with 11 bases sitting between them. The CDR3 is 14 amino acids. The germline CDR1 and CDR2 sequences are SGHRS and YFSETQ. The chain has TRBV5-1 and TRBJ1-6; TRBD1 might be the D (6 bases). The receptor comes from a man aged 30 to 45 who had been exposed to COVID-19. Sample: PBMCs or T cells enriched from blood (not recorded which). The DNA for the CDR3 is TGCGCCAGCAGCGGGAACAGGGTTAATTCACCCCTCCACTTT. The encoded protein is CASSGNRVNSPLHF.